This TCR beta chain was sequenced in a study of beta chain features in type 1 diabetes. For the study at large: Investigators examined more than 90 million sorted cells across all samples.

General observations from the study: Reads derived from cDNA could over-represent cells showing high TCR expression. When Type 1 diabetes patients were examined, their TCRB CDR3s proved moderately but significantly shorter in all four CD4+ subsets.

Purity (above 95%) was reached by all sorted populations. V lost 5 bases, J lost 6 bases, and 3 bases stayed unmatched. The V gene's germline CDR1 is SEHNR and CDR2 FQNEAQ (reference sequence). CDR3 length: 13 amino acids. Reverse transcribing all isolated RNA meant expressed TCRB transcripts were sequenced. Data came from immunoSEQ multiplex PCR; TCRdb stores just in-frame clones and leaves some out. The data show roughly 730,000 clones, with around an eighth seen just once and 0.02% to 0.025% held by the top ten. This clone was found a few times. The antigen remains undetermined. The chain employs TRBV7-9 and TRBJ2-2; 7 nucleotides match TRBD2. This TCR was sampled from a man younger than 35 with type 1 diabetes. Sequencing used naive CD4+ T cells from blood. This chain's CDR3 is CASSTSGAGELFF. The CDR3 coding sequence is TGTGCCAGCAGCACAAGCGGGGCCGGGGAGCTGTTTTTT.